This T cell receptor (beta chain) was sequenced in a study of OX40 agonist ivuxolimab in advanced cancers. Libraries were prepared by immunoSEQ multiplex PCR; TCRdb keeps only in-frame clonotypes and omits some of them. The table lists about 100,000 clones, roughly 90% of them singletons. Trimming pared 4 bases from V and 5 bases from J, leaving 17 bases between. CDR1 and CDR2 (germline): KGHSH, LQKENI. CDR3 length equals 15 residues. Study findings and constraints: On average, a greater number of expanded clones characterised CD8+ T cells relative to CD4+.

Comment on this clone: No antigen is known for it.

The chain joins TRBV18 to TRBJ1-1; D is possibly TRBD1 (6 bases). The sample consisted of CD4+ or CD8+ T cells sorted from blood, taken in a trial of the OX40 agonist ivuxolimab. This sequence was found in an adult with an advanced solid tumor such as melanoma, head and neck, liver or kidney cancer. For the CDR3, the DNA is TGTGCCAGCTCACTCCACAGGGAGTTTAGGACTGAAGCTTTCTTT. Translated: CASSLHREFRTEAFF.